This entry lists 23 T cell receptor beta chains sequenced from one sample in a study of blood T cell repertoires in COVID-19. Here immunoSEQ multiplex PCR was the method, and the copy in TCRdb shows in-frame clones only, minus some. Seen here are a few hundred thousand clones, more than 70% observed once, and the top ten hold more than 1.5%. The sequenced sample consisted of PBMCs or T cells enriched from blood (not recorded which). Receptors were obtained from a man aged 40-50 years in a cohort exposed to, infected with or recovered from COVID-19 (not recorded which).

The J gene is TRBJ1-1, the V gene TRBV3-1 (or the pseudogene TRBV3-2), with 7 bases that match TRBD1. CDR1 is LGHDT, CDR2 YNNKEL, per germline (reference sequence). V lost 6 bases to trimming and J lost 1 base; unmatched junction nucleotides: 5. This CDR3 contains 14 residues. The CDR3 here is CASRARDRNTEAFF. The CDR3 region has the DNA TGTGCCAGCAGGGCCCGGGACAGGAACACTGAAGCTTTCTTT.

The chain is built from TRBV11-2 and TRBJ2-3; 10 nucleotides line up with TRBD2. Germline lookup yields CDR1 SGHAT and CDR2 FQNNGV. The V segment lost 1 base and the J segment 3 bases; nucleotides outside the gene matches: 1. CDR3 size: 15 residues. The CDR3 coding sequence is TGTGCCAGCAGCTTAGCAGCGGGAGGGACAGATACGCAGTATTTT. Translating gives CASSLAAGGTDTQYF.

The rearrangement uses TRBV3-1 (or the pseudogene TRBV3-2) and TRBJ2-4; 7 bases are a match to TRBD1. The CDR3 has 14 residues. With 4 bases clipped from V and 4 bases from J, the junction kept 4 bases outside the gene matches. Germline V gene sequence: CDR1 LGHDT, CDR2 YNNKEL (reference sequence). The CDR3 region has the DNA TGTGCCAGCAGCCGGGGGACAGAGAAAAACATTCAGTACTTC. It translates to CASSRGTEKNIQYF.

The J gene is TRBJ2-7, the V gene TRBV18; D perhaps matches TRBD1 (6 bases). Deletions cut 6 bases from V and 0 bases from J, with 15 bases between. From germline, CDR1 is KGHSH and CDR2 LQKENI. The CDR3 has 15 residues. The CDR3 bases are TGTGCCAGCTCTACGGGGCAGGGGAGCTCCTACGAGCAGTACTTC. Its translation is CASSTGQGSSYEQYF.

The CDR3 sequence: CAITAGPTDTQYF. The CDR3 nucleotides read TGTGCCATCACTGCAGGGCCCACAGATACGCAGTATTTT. This sequence joins TRBV10-3 and TRBJ2-3, with D maybe TRBD1 (5 bases). Trimming pared 7 bases from V and 2 bases from J, leaving 10 bases between. The CDR3 totals 13 residues. Germline V gives CDR1 ENHRY, CDR2 SYGVKD.

The chain links TRBV6-4 to TRBJ2-7; 15 bases line up with TRBD2. Germline CDR1 MRHNA, CDR2 SNTAGT. CDR3 length equals 19 residues. V gave up 6 bases and J gave up 5 bases; unmatched junction bases: 17. This chain's CDR3 is CASSLMPGRRTSGRDEQYF. The CDR3 nucleotides read TGTGCCAGCAGCCTAATGCCAGGTAGAAGGACTAGCGGGAGGGACGAGCAGTACTTC.

V gene TRBV11-1 combines with J gene TRBJ2-1; 8 bases match TRBD2. Germline V gene lookup returns CDR1 SGHAT and CDR2 FQDESV (reference sequence). The CDR3 consists of 16 residues. V shed 5 bases and J 4 bases; nucleotides not matched to a gene: 10. The CDR3 spells CASSPPTSGSYNEQFF. CDR3 in DNA: TGTGCCAGCAGCCCACCCACTAGCGGTTCTTACAATGAGCAGTTCTTC. The variable domain in full, with the rest retrieved from reference TRBV11-1 and TRBJ2-1, is EAEVAQSPRYKITEKSQAVAFWCDPISGHATLYWYRQILGQGPELLVQFQDESVVDDSQLPKDRFSAERLKGVDSTLKIQPAELGDSAMYLCASSPPTSGSYNEQFFGPGTRLTVL.

The V and J genes are TRBV15 and TRBJ2-3; 9 bases are shared with TRBD1. This CDR3 contains 15 residues. The germline V gene has CDR1 LNHNV and CDR2 YYDKDF (reference sequence). V was pared by 6 bases and J by 1 base, with 5 bases of the junction left unmatched. The CDR3 nucleotides are TGTGCCACCAGTAGACAGGGGGTTGGCACAGATACGCAGTATTTT. Its translation is CATSRQGVGTDTQYF.

This sequence joins TRBV29-1 and TRBJ2-3, with 11 bases aligning to TRBD2. CDR1 is SQVTM and CDR2 is ANQGSEA in the germline V gene. This CDR3 has 15 amino acids. The J segment lost 3 bases and the V segment lost 2 bases, leaving 4 bases of the junction unmatched. CDR3 amino acids: CSVERASGRTDTQYF. The CDR3 DNA sequence: TGCAGCGTTGAACGGGCTAGCGGGAGGACAGATACGCAGTATTTT.

The genes are TRBV6-1 and TRBJ1-1, with 7 bases matching TRBD1. Germline V CDR1 and CDR2: MNHNS, SASEGT. Trimming removed 1 base from V and 2 bases from J; junction bases left unmatched: 7. This CDR3 is built from 16 residues. CDR3 region: CASSEGTGSFNTEAFF. The CDR3 DNA is TGTGCCAGCAGTGAAGGGACAGGAAGCTTTAACACTGAAGCTTTCTTT.

The chain carries TRBV13 and TRBJ2-2, with D maybe TRBD2 (5 bases). Germline loops: CDR1 PRHDT, CDR2 FYEKMQ (reference sequence). The V end was cut by 7 bases, the J end by 10 bases, with 19 bases between. This CDR3 is built from 14 residues. The CDR3 loop reads CASNSPGRQQELFF. The CDR3 DNA follows: TGTGCCAGCAACTCTCCGGGAAGGCAACAGGAGCTGTTTTTT.

For this clone: The sample carries other DNA sequences with the same CDR3. This rearrangement joins TRBV15 to TRBJ1-6, with 7 bases identical to TRBD1. The CDR3 has 14 residues. CDR1 is LNHNV and CDR2 is YYDKDF in the germline V gene (reference sequence). Trimming took 5 bases from V and 3 from J; bases not matched to a gene: 1. The chain's CDR3 is CATSRQGYNSPLHF. The DNA of the CDR3 is TGTGCCACCAGCCGACAGGGCTATAATTCACCCCTCCACTTT.

The chain links TRBV30 to TRBJ2-7; 8 bases align to TRBD2. This CDR3 contains 17 residues. J gave up 5 bases and V 2 bases, and 17 bases lay outside the gene matches. The V gene's germline CDR1 is GTSNPN and CDR2 SVGIG (reference sequence). CDR3: CAWSTGVGAGAVDEQYF. The CDR3 nucleotides are TGTGCCTGGAGTACGGGGGTGGGAGCGGGAGCTGTCGACGAGCAGTACTTC.

This chain uses TRBV7-9 with TRBJ2-2, with D possibly being TRBD2 (6 bases). This CDR3 comprises 13 residues. The V end lost 8 bases, the J end lost 6 bases, and 13 bases lay between the germline ends. CDR1 SEHNR and CDR2 FQNEAQ come from the germline V gene (reference sequence). As DNA, the CDR3 is TGTGCCAGCCCTCCCCGCGGGGCCGGGGAGCTGTTTTTT. This sequence encodes CASPPRGAGELFF.

The chain couples TRBV5-1 to TRBJ2-3; D remains ambiguous. Germline V lookup: CDR1 SGHRS, CDR2 YFSETQ. CDR3 length: 14 amino acids. The V end was cut by 2 bases, the J end by 2 bases, with 9 bases between. The CDR3 DNA reads TGCGCCAGCAGCTTTAGAGGAGCCACAGATACGCAGTATTTT. This sequence encodes CASSFRGATDTQYF.

V usage is TRBV28 and J usage is TRBJ2-3; TRBD2 agrees at 13 bases. The V gene's germline CDR1 is MDHEN and CDR2 SYDVKM. V shed 1 base, J shed 6 bases, and the junction held 4 bases outside the gene matches. This CDR3 is 16 amino acids long. The DNA of the CDR3 is TGTGCCAGCAGTTTATCCGGGACTAGCGGGAAGGATACGCAGTATTTT. Its translation: CASSLSGTSGKDTQYF.

V usage is TRBV19 and J usage is TRBJ2-1, with TRBD2 matching over 7 bases. Germline V CDR1 and CDR2: LNHDA, SQIVND (reference sequence). CDR3 length: 14 amino acids. The trim removed 3 bases at V and 6 bases at J, leaving 5 bases unmatched. The CDR3 DNA sequence: TGTGCCAGTAGTATGAACGGGAGGCCCAATGAGCAGTTCTTC. It specifies CASSMNGRPNEQFF.

This rearrangement joins TRBV4-1 to TRBJ1-6; no clear D gene. This CDR3 comprises 15 residues. Germline-derived CDR1 and CDR2 are MGHRA and YSYEKL. V lost 0 bases and J lost 5, with 8 bases in between. The CDR3 DNA sequence: TGCGCCAGCAGCCAAGATAACGGGGATAATTCACCCCTCCACTTT. Residues: CASSQDNGDNSPLHF.

This clone was observed a handful of times. This chain joins TRBV28 and TRBJ1-1; D unresolved. The CDR3 is 12 amino acids. The V gene lost 3 bases and the J gene lost 3 bases, with 5 bases spanning the gap. In germline, CDR1 is MDHEN, CDR2 SYDVKM. Here the CDR3 DNA reads TGTGCCAGCAGTTTCCGGGACACTGAAGCTTTCTTT. Translated, it gives CASSFRDTEAFF.

This rearrangement joins TRBV7-2 to TRBJ1-1, with TRBD1 matching 9 bases. The CDR3 is made up of 15 amino acids. Germline V gene lookup returns CDR1 SGHTA and CDR2 FQGNSA. With 4 bases clipped from V and 4 bases from J, the junction kept 7 bases outside the gene matches. The CDR3, as DNA: TGTGCCAGCAGCTCCGGACAGGGGAGTTTCACTGAAGCTTTCTTT. This encodes CASSSGQGSFTEAFF.

The chain carries TRBV24-1 and TRBJ2-1; TRBD2 might be the D (6 bases). Germline V gene lookup returns CDR1 KGHDR and CDR2 SFDVKD. This CDR3 comprises 16 residues. Trimming stripped 1 base from V and 6 bases from J, with 15 bases between. CDR3 coding DNA: TGTGCCACCAGTGATTTAAGGAGACTAGGAAGCAATGAGCAGTTCTTC. Amino acid sequence: CATSDLRRLGSNEQFF.

This chain connects TRBV6-1 to TRBJ1-3; 7 nucleotides align to TRBD1. V lost 1 base and J lost 4; bases outside the gene matches: 4. The length of the CDR3 is 15 residues. Germline assignment: CDR1 MNHNS and CDR2 SASEGT. DNA of the CDR3: TGTGCCAGCAGTGAAGTCACAGGGGTGGGAAACACCATATATTTT. It is translated as CASSEVTGVGNTIYF.

The chain's CDR3 is CASSQRLAGGTGELFF. The CDR3 bases are TGTGCCAGCAGCCAGCGGCTAGCGGGAGGCACCGGGGAGCTGTTTTTT. The rearrangement links TRBV3-1 (or the pseudogene TRBV3-2) to TRBJ2-2, with TRBD2 matching over 11 bases. There are 16 residues in the CDR3. V lost 3 bases to trimming and J lost 4 bases; unmatched junction nucleotides: 4. The germline V gene has CDR1 LGHDT and CDR2 YNNKEL (reference sequence).